This note documents a single T cell receptor (beta chain) sequence. At one of its ends the junction is not consistent with the germline gene, which may arise from a read error. The sample originates from a study of blood T cell repertoires in COVID-19. Study context: Researchers got acute and convalescent COVID-19 samples from the United States, Italy and Spain. PBMCs, B-cell-depleted T cells, or T cells provided the cDNA or gDNA that made up the material.

The CDR3 extends over 11 amino acids. Germline V gene sequence: CDR1 DFQATT, CDR2 SNEGSKA (reference sequence). Per the original data handling: Amplification of reference gene primers provided the estimated nucleated cell counts. TCRdb keeps only in-frame clones here, not all; method: immunoSEQ multiplex PCR. V and J calls and clone size are those listed in that table; D and trimming were worked out from the DNA. The sample holds almost 25,000 clones, 92% seen once. Sample: peripheral blood. The chain employs TRBV20-1 and TRBJ1-2, with D possibly matching TRBD1 (6 bases). This TCR derives from a man aged 65 to 79 with active COVID-19. CDR3 sequence (DNA): TGCAGTGCTGGGGGGGGCACCGGAGTATCCTTC. Translation gives CSAGGGTGVSF.